These 9 T cell receptor beta chains were all obtained from the same sample, sequenced in a study of siplizumab effects on memory and regulatory T cells. Here immunoSEQ multiplex PCR was the method, and the copy in TCRdb shows in-frame clones only, minus some. The sample carries about 110,000 clones, around 90% recorded once. Sequenced input: CD4+ T cells sorted from blood. These receptors were taken from a human donor in good health.

The chain has TRBV6-5 and TRBJ2-5; possible D gene TRBD2, 6 bases. This CDR3 region has 13 residues. Germline CDR1 is MNHEY and CDR2 is SVGAGI. The V end was cut by 10 bases, the J end by 2 bases, with 14 bases between. The DNA of the CDR3 is TGTGCCACCCGGAGGGACTTTCAAGAGACCCAGTACTTC. This translates into CATRRDFQETQYF.

The chain links TRBV9 to TRBJ2-7; D gene unclear. The CDR3 is 13 amino acids. The V end was cut by 5 bases, the J end by 2 bases, with 11 bases between. The germline V gene encodes CDR1 SGDLS and CDR2 YYNGEE. The CDR3 reads CASSEHPTYEQYF. The CDR3 region has the DNA TGTGCCAGCAGTGAGCACCCCACCTACGAGCAGTACTTC.

This chain joins TRBV18 and TRBJ2-3, with D possibly being TRBD2 (5 bases). Trimming took off 0 bases at V and 0 bases at J, with 13 bases between the two ends. Germline V gene data show CDR1 as KGHSH and CDR2 as LQKENI. This CDR3 comprises 17 residues. CDR3 amino acids: CASSPPQRLASTDTQYF. The CDR3 bases are TGTGCCAGCTCACCACCCCAGCGCCTAGCTAGCACAGATACGCAGTATTTT. The complete variable domain, with remaining parts taken from reference TRBV18 and TRBJ2-3, reads NAGVMQNPRHLVRRRGQEARLRCSPMKGHSHVYWYRQLPEEGLKFMVYLQKENIIDESGMPKERFSAEFPKEGPSILRIQQVVRGDSAAYFCASSPPQRLASTDTQYFGPGTRLTVL.

The J gene is TRBJ1-1, the V gene TRBV19; TRBD1 might be the D (5 bases). Trimming pared 0 bases from V and 6 bases from J, leaving 17 bases between. This CDR3 has 16 amino acids. Germline V gives CDR1 LNHDA, CDR2 SQIVND (reference sequence). The chain's CDR3 is CASSIDHGRAGAEAFF. Written as DNA, the CDR3 is TGTGCCAGTAGTATAGATCATGGCAGGGCTGGAGCTGAAGCTTTCTTT.

The sample holds a few counts of this clone. The chain joins TRBV29-1 to TRBJ1-1, with 7 bases fitting TRBD1. The V and J ends lost 7 bases and 2 bases, in that order; junction bases with no gene match: 10. Germline lookup yields CDR1 SQVTM and CDR2 ANQGSEA. There are 14 residues in the CDR3. CDR3 sequence reads: CSAGTVIRNTEAFF. In DNA, the CDR3 is TGCAGCGCCGGGACAGTGATACGTAACACTGAAGCTTTCTTT.

The rearrangement links TRBV15 to TRBJ2-7; TRBD2 matches 7 bases. V gave up 0 bases and J gave up 6 bases; unmatched junction bases: 5. The CDR3 is 14 amino acids. Germline-derived CDR1 and CDR2 are LNHNV and YYDKDF (reference sequence). The CDR3 DNA is TGTGCCACCAGCAGAGAACGGGGGGAAGGCGAGCAGTACTTC. Encoded protein: CATSRERGEGEQYF. The full variable domain, its missing parts supplied by reference TRBV15 and TRBJ2-7, is DAMVIQNPRYQVTQFGKPVTLSCSQTLNHNVMYWYQQKSSQAPKLLFHYYDKDFNNEADTPDNFQSRRPNTSFCFLDIRSPGLGDTAMYLCATSRERGEGEQYFGPGTRLTVT.

The chain joins TRBV5-1 to TRBJ2-1; D may be TRBD1 (5 bases). Trimming left V 5 bases short and J 4 bases short, with 16 bases between. This CDR3 contains 15 residues. In germline, CDR1 is SGHRS, CDR2 YFSETQ. The CDR3, as DNA: TGCGCCAGCAGAACAACAGGATCTGTTTACAATGAGCAGTTCTTC. It encodes CASRTTGSVYNEQFF.

Regarding this clone: The same CDR3 arises from other DNA sequences in this sample as well. The rearrangement links TRBV10-3 to TRBJ1-6; weak D call: TRBD1 (5 bases). Germline V lookup: CDR1 ENHRY, CDR2 SYGVKD. V was cut by 8 bases and J by 7 bases, with 12 bases left in between. CDR3 length equals 13 residues. The DNA for the CDR3 is TGTGCCATCTCGTCAGGGATCAATTCACCCCTCCACTTT. Translated, it gives CAISSGINSPLHF.

This chain links TRBV28 with TRBJ1-1; D perhaps matches TRBD1 (6 bases). The CDR3 is 16 amino acids. The germline CDR1 and CDR2 sequences are MDHEN and SYDVKM. The V gene lost 2 bases and the J gene lost 3 bases, with 16 bases spanning the gap. The CDR3 loop reads CASSLGGTRTDTEAFF. CDR3 coding DNA: TGTGCCAGCAGTTTAGGGGGCACCCGAACAGACACTGAAGCTTTCTTT.